A single T cell receptor (beta chain) is shown here with its context. Antigen: not known. The sample has other DNA sequences that encode this CDR3 too. This entry belongs to a study of cytomegalovirus exposure and HLA in healthy donors. CDR3 length: 13 amino acids. CDR1 and CDR2 (germline): MNHEY, SMNVEV (reference sequence). With 6 bases clipped from V and 8 bases from J, the junction kept 5 bases outside the gene matches. Study-wide points: A highly shared variant cluster was judged a likely technical artifact.

13 Jbeta primers and 60 Vbeta primers were used for the PCR. Only in-frame clones appear in the TCRdb table, and some are missing; sequencing was by immunoSEQ multiplex PCR. The sample gives more than 110,000 clones, roughly four fifths of which show up once; around 1.5% is in the top ten. The chain carries TRBV27 and TRBJ1-2, with TRBD1 identical over 11 bases. This sequence originates from a man younger than 45 in good health and CMV-seropositive. Material for sequencing was PBMCs. The CDR3 loop reads CASSPGTGGGYTF. The CDR3 nucleotides read TGTGCCAGCAGCCCTGGGACAGGGGGAGGCTACACCTTC.